Included here is one T cell receptor beta chain sequence, with context. The sample comes from a study of blood T cell repertoires in COVID-19. Study-level information: From T cells, B-cell-depleted T cells, or PBMCs came the material, which was cDNA or gDNA.

Produced via immunoSEQ multiplex PCR; TCRdb's table is partial and in-frame only. Of roughly 100,000 clones in the sample, around 90% were seen once. The V end lost 3 bases, the J end lost 11 bases, and 17 bases lay between the germline ends. The CDR3 covers 13 residues. Germline CDR1 and CDR2: DFQATT and SNEGSKA (reference sequence). The origin of this receptor is a man aged 18 to 30 with acute or convalescent COVID-19. The sequenced sample was peripheral blood. V and J are TRBV20-1 and TRBJ2-1; weak D call: TRBD2 (6 bases). The CDR3 DNA is TGCAGTGCTAGTTGGGGACTCACAATGAAGCAGTTCTTC. Translating it yields CSASWGLTMKQFF.